Described below is a single TCR beta chain sequence and its context. This clone was detected only a few times. This clone's antigen is unknown. There are no base qualities to consult, and no much larger clone falls within one base. These data originate in a study of blood T cell repertoires in COVID-19 (dated by TCRdb to 2020 to 2022). With regard to the full study: The collaborator samples originated in the United States, Italy and Spain and spanned the acute and convalescent phases of COVID-19. The material from the prospective study consisted of cDNA or gDNA derived from T cells, B-cell-depleted T cells, or PBMCs. Subjects who had been exposed to COVID-19, were actively infected with it, or had recovered from it provided the deeply sampled blood TCRbeta repertoires that made up the dataset. The repertoires were released in a freely available public database intended as a resource for research on the immune response to SARS-CoV-2. Samples came from the ongoing ImmuneRACE study (first 160 participants) plus 1,254 subjects from 6 global collaborators. A de-identified subject ID, COVID-19 status, age in years and sex were almost always included in the sample metadata. Where HLA class I and class II types were available, the types were taken from metadata supplied by the sample provider, not from assay-based typing. What the work shows at the level of the full study, not this receptor alone: The amount of clinical and demographic metadata varied by source and participant and was provided uncurated.

Sequences GTSNPN (CDR1) and SVGIG (CDR2) are obtained from the germline V gene (reference sequence). From V the trimming removes 4 bases and from J it removes 3 bases, while the gene matches leave 2 bases of the junction unaccounted for. Including cysteine and phenylalanine, the CDR3 has 13 amino acids. Solely the CDR3 DNA is kept, with 39 bases framed from the first base. TCRbeta CDR3 regions were amplified from genomic DNA using the immunoSEQ Assay, a bias-controlled multiplex PCR. As for how the authors treated the data: Nucleated cell counts per sample were estimated from amplification of reference gene primers within the assay. To quantify the absolute abundance of each unique TCRbeta CDR3 rearrangement, sequence reads were collapsed and filtered. Productive Simpson clonality was computed per sample as the square root of Simpson's diversity index over productive rearrangements. The immuneACCESS repertoire file appears here via TCRdb, limited to in-frame rearrangements. These files lack a portion of the clones; in checked studies, under half of the deficit traces to unresolved V genes, and the cause of the others is not known. V and J calls and clone size are as listed in that table; D and trimming were resolved from the DNA. Recorded for this sample are over 120,000 clones; around 83% of them occurred a single time. 7% to 10% of the sample is taken by the ten largest.

Participants in the prospective study were enrolled through a virtual design, were aged roughly 18 to 100 years, and lived in about 25 United States geographic areas. In the prospective study, participants were assigned to cohorts based on the clinical history participants reported in a screening survey and a study questionnaire. ImmuneRACE Cohort 3 recovered participants were defined by two consecutive negative NP/OP PCR tests, healthcare professional clearance, or symptom resolution. Mobile phlebotomists in the prospective study collected whole blood, serum and a nasopharyngeal or oropharyngeal swab from every participant. Additional blood draws and questionnaires over an approximately two-month period could optionally be provided by prospective study participants. Before DNA extraction, prospective study blood samples were shipped either frozen or at room temperature.

Input material: PBMCs or T cells enriched from blood (not recorded which). This clonotype was obtained from a man aged 45 to 65 who had recovered from COVID-19. Recombination connected TRBV30 to TRBJ2-2, and 7 junctional nucleotides match TRBD2. The CDR3 has the sequence CAWNSGDTGELFF. The bases read TGTGCCTGGAACAGCGGGGACACCGGGGAGCTGTTTTTT.